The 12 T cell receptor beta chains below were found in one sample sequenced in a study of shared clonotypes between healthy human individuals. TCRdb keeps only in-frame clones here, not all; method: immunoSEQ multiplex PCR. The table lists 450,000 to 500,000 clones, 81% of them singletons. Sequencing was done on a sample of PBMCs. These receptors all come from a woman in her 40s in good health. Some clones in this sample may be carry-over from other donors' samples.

The CDR3 coding sequence is TGTGCCAGCAGTTTAACGGGAGGAGCCTACGAGCAGTACTTC. It translates to CASSLTGGAYEQYF. V and J are TRBV28 and TRBJ2-7; 7 nucleotides match TRBD2. Trimming cost V 2 bases and J 2 bases; bases outside gene matches: 3. Germline CDR1 MDHEN, CDR2 SYDVKM. The CDR3 contains 14 residues.

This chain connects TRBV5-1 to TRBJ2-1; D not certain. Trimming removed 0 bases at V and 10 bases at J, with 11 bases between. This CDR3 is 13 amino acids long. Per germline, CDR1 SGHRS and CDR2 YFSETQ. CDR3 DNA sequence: TGCGCCAGCAGCTTGGCGTTGCTAGAGGAGCAGTTCTTC. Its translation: CASSLALLEEQFF.

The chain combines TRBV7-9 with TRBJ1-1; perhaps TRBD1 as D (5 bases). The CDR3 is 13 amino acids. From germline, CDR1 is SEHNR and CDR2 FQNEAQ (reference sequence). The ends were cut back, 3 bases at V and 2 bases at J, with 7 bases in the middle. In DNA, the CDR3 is TGTGCCAGCAGCTTTGACAGCAACACTGAAGCTTTCTTT. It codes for CASSFDSNTEAFF.

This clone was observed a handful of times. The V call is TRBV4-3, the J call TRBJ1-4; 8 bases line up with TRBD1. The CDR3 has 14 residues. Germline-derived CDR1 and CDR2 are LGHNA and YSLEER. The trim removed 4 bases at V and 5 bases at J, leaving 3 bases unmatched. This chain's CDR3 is CASSLGQGNEKLFF. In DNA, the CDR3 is TGCGCCAGCAGCCTAGGACAGGGAAATGAAAAACTGTTTTTT.

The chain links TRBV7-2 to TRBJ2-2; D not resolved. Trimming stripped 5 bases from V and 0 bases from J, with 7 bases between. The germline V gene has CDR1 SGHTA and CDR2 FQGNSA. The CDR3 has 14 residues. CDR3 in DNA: TGTGCCAGCAGCCCCCAGACGAACACCGGGGAGCTGTTTTTT. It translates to CASSPQTNTGELFF.

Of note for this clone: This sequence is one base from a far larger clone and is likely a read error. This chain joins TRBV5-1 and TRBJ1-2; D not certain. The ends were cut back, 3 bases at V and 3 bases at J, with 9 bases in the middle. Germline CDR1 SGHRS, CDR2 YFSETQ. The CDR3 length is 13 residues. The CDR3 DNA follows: TGCGCCAGCAGCTCGGCCGCGGACTATGGCTACACCTTC. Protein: CASSSAADYGYTF.

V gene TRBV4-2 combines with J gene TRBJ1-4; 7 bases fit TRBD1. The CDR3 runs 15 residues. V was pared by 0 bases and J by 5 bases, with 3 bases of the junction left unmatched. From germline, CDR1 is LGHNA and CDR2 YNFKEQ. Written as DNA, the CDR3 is TGTGCCAGCAGCCAAGAAGGGGGCAGGAATGAAAAACTGTTTTTT. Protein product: CASSQEGGRNEKLFF.

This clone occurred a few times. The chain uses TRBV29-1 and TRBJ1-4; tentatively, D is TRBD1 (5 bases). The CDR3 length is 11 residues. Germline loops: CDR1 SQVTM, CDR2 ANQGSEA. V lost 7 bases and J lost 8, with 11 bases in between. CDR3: CSGGEREKLFF. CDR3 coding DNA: TGCAGCGGGGGGGAAAGGGAAAAACTGTTTTTT.

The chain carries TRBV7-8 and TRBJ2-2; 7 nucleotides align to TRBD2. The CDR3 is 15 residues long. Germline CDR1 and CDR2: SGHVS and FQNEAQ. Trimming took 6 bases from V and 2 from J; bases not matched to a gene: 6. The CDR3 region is CASRKGLGNTGELFF. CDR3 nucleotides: TGTGCCAGCAGAAAAGGACTAGGTAACACCGGGGAGCTGTTTTTT. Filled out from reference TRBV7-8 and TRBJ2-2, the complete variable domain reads GAGVSQSPRYKVAKRGQDVALRCDPISGHVSLFWYQQALGQGPEFLTYFQNEAQLDKSGLPSDRFFAERPEGSVSTLKIQRTQQEDSAVYLCASRKGLGNTGELFFGEGSRLTVL.

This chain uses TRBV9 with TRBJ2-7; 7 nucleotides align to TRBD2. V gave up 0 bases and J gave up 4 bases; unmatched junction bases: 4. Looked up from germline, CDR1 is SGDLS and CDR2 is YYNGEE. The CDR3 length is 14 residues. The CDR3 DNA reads TGTGCCAGCAGCGTAGACGGGAGGTCTTACGAGCAGTACTTC. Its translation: CASSVDGRSYEQYF.

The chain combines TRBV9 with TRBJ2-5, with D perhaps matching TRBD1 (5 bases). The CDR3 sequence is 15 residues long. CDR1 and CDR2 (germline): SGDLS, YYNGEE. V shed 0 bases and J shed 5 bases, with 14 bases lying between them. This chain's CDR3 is CASSVAMTVEETQYF. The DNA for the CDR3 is TGTGCCAGCAGCGTAGCTATGACAGTGGAGGAGACCCAGTACTTC.

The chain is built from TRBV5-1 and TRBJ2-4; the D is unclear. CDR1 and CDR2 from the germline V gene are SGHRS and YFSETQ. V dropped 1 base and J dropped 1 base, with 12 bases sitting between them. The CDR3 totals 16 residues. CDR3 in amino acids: CASSLRWGLAKNIQYF. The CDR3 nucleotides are TGCGCCAGCAGCTTGAGGTGGGGTCTCGCCAAAAACATTCAGTACTTC.